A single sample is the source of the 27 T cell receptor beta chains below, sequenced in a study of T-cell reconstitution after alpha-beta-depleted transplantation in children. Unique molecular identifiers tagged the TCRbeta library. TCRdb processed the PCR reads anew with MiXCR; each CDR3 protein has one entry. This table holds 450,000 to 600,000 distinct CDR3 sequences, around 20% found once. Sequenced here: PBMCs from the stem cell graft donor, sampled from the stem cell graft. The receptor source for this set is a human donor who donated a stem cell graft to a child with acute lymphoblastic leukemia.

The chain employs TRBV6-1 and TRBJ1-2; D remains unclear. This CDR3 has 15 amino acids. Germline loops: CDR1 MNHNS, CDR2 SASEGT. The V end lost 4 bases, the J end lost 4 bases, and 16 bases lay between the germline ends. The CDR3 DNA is TGTGCCAGCAGTGGGGGTAGCGGCACAGCCTATGGCTACACCTTC. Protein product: CASSGGSGTAYGYTF.

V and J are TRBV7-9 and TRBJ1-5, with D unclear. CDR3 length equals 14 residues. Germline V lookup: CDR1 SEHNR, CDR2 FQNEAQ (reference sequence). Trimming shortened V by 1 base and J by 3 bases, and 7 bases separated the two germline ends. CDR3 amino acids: CASSLVGNNQPQHF. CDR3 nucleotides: TGTGCCAGCAGCTTAGTGGGAAACAATCAGCCCCAGCATTTT.

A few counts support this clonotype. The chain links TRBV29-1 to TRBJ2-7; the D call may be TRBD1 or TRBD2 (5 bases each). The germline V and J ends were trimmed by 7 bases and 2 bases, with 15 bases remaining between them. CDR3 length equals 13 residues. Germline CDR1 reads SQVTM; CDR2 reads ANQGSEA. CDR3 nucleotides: TGCAGCGGAGGGGAGAGAGGAACCTACGAGCAGTACTTC. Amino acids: CSGGERGTYEQYF.

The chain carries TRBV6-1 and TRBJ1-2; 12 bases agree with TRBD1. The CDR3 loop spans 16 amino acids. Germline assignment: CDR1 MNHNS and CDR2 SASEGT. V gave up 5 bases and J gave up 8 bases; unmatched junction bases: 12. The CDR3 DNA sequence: TGTGCCAGCAGTCATGGGACAGGGGGCGGATCGGGGGGCTACACCTTC. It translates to CASSHGTGGGSGGYTF.

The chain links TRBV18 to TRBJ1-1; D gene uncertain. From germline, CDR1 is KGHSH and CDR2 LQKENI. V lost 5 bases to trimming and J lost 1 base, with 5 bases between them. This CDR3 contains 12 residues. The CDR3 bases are TGTGCCAGCTCATCCAAGAACACTGAAGCTTTCTTT. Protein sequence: CASSSKNTEAFF.

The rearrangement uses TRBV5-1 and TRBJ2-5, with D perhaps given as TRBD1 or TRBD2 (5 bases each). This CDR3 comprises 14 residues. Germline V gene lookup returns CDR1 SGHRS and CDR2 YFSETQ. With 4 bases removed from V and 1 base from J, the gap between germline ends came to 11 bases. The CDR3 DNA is TGCGCCAGCAGCCGTCCGGGACCCCAAGAGACCCAGTACTTC. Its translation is CASSRPGPQETQYF.

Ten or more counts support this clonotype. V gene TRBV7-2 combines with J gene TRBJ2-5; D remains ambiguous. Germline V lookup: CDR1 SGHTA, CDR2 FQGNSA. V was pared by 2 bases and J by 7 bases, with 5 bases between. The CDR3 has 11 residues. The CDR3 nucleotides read TGTGCCAGCAGCTTAACGGGGACCCAGTACTTC. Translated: CASSLTGTQYF.

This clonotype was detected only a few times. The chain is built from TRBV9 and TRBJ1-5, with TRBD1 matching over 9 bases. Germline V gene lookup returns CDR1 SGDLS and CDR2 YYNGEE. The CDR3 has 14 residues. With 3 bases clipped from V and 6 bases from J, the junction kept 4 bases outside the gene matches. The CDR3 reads CASSAGQGLQPQHF. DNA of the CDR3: TGTGCCAGCAGCGCAGGACAGGGGCTTCAGCCCCAGCATTTT.

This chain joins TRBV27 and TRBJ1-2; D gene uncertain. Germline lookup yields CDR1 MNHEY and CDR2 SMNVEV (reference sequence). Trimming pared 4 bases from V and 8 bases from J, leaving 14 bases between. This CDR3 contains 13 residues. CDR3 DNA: TGTGCCAGCAGTTCCACGGGGTTTGCCGGCTACACCTTC. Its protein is CASSSTGFAGYTF.

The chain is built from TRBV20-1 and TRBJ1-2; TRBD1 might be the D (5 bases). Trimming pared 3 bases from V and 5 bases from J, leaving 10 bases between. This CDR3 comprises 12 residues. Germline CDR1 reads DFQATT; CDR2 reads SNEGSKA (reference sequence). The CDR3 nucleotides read TGCAGTGCTAGGTCCAGGGCTTATGGCTACACCTTC. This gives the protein CSARSRAYGYTF.

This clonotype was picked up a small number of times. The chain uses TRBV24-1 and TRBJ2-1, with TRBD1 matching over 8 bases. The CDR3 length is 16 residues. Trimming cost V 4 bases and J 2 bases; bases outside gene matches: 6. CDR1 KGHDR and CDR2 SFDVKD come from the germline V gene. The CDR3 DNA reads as TGTGCCACCAGTGAGCCGCAGGGGGCCCCCTACAATGAGCAGTTCTTC. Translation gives CATSEPQGAPYNEQFF.

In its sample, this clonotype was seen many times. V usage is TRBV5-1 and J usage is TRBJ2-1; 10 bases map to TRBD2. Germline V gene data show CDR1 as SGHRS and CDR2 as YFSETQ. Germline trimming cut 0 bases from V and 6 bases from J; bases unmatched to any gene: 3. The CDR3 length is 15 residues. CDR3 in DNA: TGCGCCAGCAGCTTGGTAGCGGGAGGCGGCAATGAGCAGTTCTTC. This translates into CASSLVAGGGNEQFF.

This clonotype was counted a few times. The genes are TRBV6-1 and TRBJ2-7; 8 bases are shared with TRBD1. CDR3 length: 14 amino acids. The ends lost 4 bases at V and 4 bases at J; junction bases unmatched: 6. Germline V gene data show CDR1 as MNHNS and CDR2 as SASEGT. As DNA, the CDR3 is TGTGCCAGCAGTGCGACAGGGGCACGGTACGAGCAGTACTTC. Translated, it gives CASSATGARYEQYF.

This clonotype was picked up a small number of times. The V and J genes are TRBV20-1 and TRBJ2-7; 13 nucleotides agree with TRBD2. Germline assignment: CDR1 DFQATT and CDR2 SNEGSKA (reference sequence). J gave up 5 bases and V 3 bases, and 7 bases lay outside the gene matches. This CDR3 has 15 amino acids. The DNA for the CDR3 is TGCAGTGCTAGTTTCGGACTAGCGGGAGTGGACGAGCAGTACTTC. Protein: CSASFGLAGVDEQYF.

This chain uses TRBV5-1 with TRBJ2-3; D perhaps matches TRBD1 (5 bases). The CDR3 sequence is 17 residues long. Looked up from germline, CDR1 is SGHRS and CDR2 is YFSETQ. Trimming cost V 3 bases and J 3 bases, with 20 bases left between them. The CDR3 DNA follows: TGCGCCAGCAGCTGGTCGACAGCCCCGCTAGATACAGATACGCAGTATTTT. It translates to CASSWSTAPLDTDTQYF.

For the CDR3, the DNA is TGTGCCAGCAGCTGGACAGGGCCAGGGCCTGAAGCTTTCTTT. This gives the protein CASSWTGPGPEAFF. The gene calls are TRBV7-9 and TRBJ1-1, with TRBD1 identical over 8 bases. V lost 4 bases, J lost 6 bases, and 7 bases stayed unmatched. The CDR3 is 14 residues long. The V gene's germline CDR1 is SEHNR and CDR2 FQNEAQ (reference sequence).

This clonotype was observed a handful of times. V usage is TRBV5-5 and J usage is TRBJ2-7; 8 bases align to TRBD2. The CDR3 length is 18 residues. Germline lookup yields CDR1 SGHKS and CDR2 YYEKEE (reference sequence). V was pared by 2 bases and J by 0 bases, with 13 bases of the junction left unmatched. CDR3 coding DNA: TGTGCCAGCAGCTTAGCCCTTTTGAGCGGGAGTTCCTCCTACGAGCAGTACTTC. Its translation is CASSLALLSGSSSYEQYF. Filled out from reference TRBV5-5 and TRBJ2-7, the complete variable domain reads DAGVTQSPTHLIKTRGQQVTLRCSPISGHKSVSWYQQVLGQGPQFIFQYYEKEERGRGNFPDRFSARQFPNYSSELNVNALLLGDSALYLCASSLALLSGSSSYEQYFGPGTRLTVT.

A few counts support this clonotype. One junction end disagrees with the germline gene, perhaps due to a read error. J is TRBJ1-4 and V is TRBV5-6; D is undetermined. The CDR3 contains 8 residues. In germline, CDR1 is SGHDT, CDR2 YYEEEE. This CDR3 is CRGEKLFF. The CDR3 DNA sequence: TGCCGCGGTGAAAAACTGTTTTTT.

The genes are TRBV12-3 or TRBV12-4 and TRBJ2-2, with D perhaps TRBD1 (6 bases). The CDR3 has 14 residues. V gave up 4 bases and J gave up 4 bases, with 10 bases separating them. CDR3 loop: CASSSDSRTGELFF. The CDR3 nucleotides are TGTGCCAGCAGTTCGGACAGTCGCACCGGGGAGCTGTTTTTT.

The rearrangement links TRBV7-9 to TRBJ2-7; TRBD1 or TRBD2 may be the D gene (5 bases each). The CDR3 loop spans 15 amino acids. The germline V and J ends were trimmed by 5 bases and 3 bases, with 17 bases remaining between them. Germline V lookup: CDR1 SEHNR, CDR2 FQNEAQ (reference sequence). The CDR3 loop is CASSDPRDGFYEQYF. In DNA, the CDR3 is TGTGCCAGCAGCGACCCTAGGGACGGATTCTACGAGCAGTACTTC.

The CDR3 reads CASSLSLNYEQYF. In DNA, the CDR3 is TGTGCCAGCAGTTTATCCCTGAACTACGAGCAGTACTTC. The chain combines TRBV27 with TRBJ2-7; D gene unclear. The V and J ends lost 0 bases and 3 bases respectively, with 6 bases between them. Looked up from germline, CDR1 is MNHEY and CDR2 is SMNVEV (reference sequence). The CDR3 contains 13 residues.

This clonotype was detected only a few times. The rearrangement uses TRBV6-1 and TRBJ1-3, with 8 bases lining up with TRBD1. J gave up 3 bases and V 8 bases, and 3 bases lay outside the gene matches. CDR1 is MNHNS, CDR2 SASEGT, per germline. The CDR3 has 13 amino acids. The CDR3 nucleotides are TGTGCCAGCCCGACAGGGGTTGGAAACACCATATATTTT. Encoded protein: CASPTGVGNTIYF.

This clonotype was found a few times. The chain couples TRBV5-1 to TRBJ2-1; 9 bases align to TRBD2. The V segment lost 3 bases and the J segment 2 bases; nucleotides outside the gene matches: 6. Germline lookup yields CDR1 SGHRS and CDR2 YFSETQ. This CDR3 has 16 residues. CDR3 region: CASSSTSGGAYNEQFF. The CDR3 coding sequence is TGCGCCAGCAGCTCGACTAGCGGAGGAGCCTACAATGAGCAGTTCTTC.

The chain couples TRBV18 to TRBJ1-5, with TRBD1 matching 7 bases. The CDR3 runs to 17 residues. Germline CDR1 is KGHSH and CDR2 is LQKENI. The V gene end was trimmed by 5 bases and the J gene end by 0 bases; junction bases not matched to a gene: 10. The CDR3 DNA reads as TGTGCCAGCTCAGGGACAGCCGGGACGTATAGCAATCAGCCCCAGCATTTT. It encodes CASSGTAGTYSNQPQHF.

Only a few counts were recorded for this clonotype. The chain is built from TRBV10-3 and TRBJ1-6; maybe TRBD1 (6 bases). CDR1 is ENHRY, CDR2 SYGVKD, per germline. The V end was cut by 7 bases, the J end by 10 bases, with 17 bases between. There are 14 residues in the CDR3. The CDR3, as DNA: TGTGCCATCACCGGGGAGGACAGTTGGTCACCCCTCCACTTT. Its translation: CAITGEDSWSPLHF.

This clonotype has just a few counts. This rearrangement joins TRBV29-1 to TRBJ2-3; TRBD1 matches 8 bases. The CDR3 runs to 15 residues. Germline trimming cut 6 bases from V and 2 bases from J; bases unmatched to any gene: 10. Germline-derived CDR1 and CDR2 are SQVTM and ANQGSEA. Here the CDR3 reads CSVAGGRSSTDTQYF. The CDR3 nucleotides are TGCAGCGTGGCAGGGGGCCGCTCTTCCACAGATACGCAGTATTTT.

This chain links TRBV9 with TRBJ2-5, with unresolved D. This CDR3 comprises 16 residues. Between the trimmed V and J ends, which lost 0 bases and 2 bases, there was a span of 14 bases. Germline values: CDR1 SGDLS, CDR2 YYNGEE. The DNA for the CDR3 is TGTGCCAGCAGCGTAGCTCGATGGGAAAGTCAAGAGACCCAGTACTTC. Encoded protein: CASSVARWESQETQYF.